This entry is about one T cell receptor (beta chain). The antigen remains unidentified. Assay: immunoSEQ multiplex PCR; the TCRdb copy retains only in-frame clones and omits some. The sample contains around 99,000 clones, about 90% of which appear only once. The data stem from a study of T cell responses to AZD1222 COVID-19 vaccine. Study outcomes and limitations: Nearly half of spike-specific TCRs reportedly go after variant regions that carry no mutations. Researchers took repertoire samples only after the peak T cell response had come.

CDR1 and CDR2 from the germline V gene are KGHSH and LQKENI. The CDR3 extends over 13 amino acids. Trimming pared 6 bases from V and 10 bases from J, leaving 16 bases between. The source is an adult in good health. V gene TRBV18 combines with J gene TRBJ2-1, with D possibly being TRBD1 or TRBD2 (5 bases each). Sequenced material: peripheral blood, taken on day 0 of AZD1222 vaccination. CDR3 DNA: TGTGCCAGCTCCCAAGAGGGGTCTAGCGAGCAGTTCTTC. Translating gives CASSQEGSSEQFF. Complete variable domain (other parts from reference TRBV18 and TRBJ2-1): NAGVMQNPRHLVRRRGQEARLRCSPMKGHSHVYWYRQLPEEGLKFMVYLQKENIIDESGMPKERFSAEFPKEGPSILRIQQVVRGDSAAYFCASSQEGSSEQFFGPGTRLTVL.